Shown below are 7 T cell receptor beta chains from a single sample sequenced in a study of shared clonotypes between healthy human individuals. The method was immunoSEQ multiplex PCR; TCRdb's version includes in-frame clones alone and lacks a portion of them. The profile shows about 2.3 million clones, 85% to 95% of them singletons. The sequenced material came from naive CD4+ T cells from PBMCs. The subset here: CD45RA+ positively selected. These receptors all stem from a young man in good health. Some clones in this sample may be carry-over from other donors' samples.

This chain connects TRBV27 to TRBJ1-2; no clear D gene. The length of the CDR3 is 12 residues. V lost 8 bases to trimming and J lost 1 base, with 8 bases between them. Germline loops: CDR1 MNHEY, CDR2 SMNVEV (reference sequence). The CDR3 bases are TGTGCCAGCCTCGACCTTAACTATGGCTACACCTTC. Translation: CASLDLNYGYTF.

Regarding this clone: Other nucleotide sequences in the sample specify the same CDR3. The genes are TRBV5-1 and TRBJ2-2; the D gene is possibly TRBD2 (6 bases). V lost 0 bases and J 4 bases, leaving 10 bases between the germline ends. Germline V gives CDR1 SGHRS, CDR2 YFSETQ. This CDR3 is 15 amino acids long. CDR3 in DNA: TGCGCCAGCAGCTTGGCGGGAGCGGGCACCGGGGAGCTGTTTTTT. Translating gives CASSLAGAGTGELFF.

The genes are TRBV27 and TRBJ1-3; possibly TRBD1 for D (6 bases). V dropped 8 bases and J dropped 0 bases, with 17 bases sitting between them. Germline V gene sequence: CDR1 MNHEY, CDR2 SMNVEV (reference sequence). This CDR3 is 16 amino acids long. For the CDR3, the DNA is TGTGCCAGCTCTCAACGGGGGCTCAGCTCTGGAAACACCATATATTTT. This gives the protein CASSQRGLSSGNTIYF.

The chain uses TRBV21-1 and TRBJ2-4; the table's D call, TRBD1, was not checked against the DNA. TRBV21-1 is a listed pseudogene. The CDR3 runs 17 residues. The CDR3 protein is CASSKSCQGVAKNIQYF. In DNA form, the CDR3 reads TGTGCCAGCAGCAAATCGTGCCAGGGGGTTGCCAAAAACATTCAGTACTTC.

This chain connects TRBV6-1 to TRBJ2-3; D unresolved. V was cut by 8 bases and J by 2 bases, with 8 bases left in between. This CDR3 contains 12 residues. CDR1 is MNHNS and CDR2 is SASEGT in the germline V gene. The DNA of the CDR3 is TGTGCCAGCGGGTCATTCACAGATACGCAGTATTTT. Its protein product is CASGSFTDTQYF.

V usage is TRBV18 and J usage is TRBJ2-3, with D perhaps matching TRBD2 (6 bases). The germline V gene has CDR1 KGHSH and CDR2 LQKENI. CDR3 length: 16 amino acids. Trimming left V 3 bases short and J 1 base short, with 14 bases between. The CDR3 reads CASSPPGVSRTDTQYF. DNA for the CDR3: TGTGCCAGCTCACCCCCGGGGGTTTCTCGCACAGATACGCAGTATTTT.

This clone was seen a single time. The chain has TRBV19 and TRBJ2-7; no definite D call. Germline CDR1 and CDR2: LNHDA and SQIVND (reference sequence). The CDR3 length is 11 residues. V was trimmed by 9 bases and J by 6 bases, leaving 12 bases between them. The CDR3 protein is CASEIRGEQYF. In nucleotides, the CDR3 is TGTGCCAGCGAGATCCGCGGCGAGCAGTACTTC.